The present TCR beta chain was sequenced within a study of blood T cells in healthy people across ages. V shed 3 bases and J 1 base; nucleotides not matched to a gene: 11. Per the germline V gene, CDR1 is WNHNN and CDR2 is SYGVQD (reference sequence). The CDR3 totals 17 residues. Through a sample-barcoded 5' primer and a J-beta primer mix, a second PCR was run for roughly 7 to 11 cycles. TCRdb passed the 5' RACE reads through MiXCR, listing each CDR3 protein once. The data contain 1.5 million to 2 million distinct CDR3 sequences, almost 35% of them seen just once; the ten biggest clones take up about 11%.

This TCR came from a woman in her twenties or thirties in good health. The V call is TRBV10-1, the J call TRBJ1-1; 7 bases are shared with TRBD1. Sequencing was done on a sample of blood. CDR3 amino acids: CASSDSSTWTGNTEAFF. The CDR3 coding sequence is TGCGCCAGCAGTGATTCAAGTACGTGGACAGGGAACACTGAAGCTTTCTTT.